Shown below are 20 T cell receptor beta chains from a single sample sequenced in a study of cytomegalovirus exposure and HLA in healthy donors. The primer mix had 60 Vbeta and 13 Jbeta primers. TCRdb keeps only in-frame clones here, not all; method: immunoSEQ multiplex PCR. The table includes approximately 150,000 clones, approximately 80% detected once. Sequenced material: PBMCs. The receptors were gathered from a man aged 25 to 45 in good health and CMV-seropositive.

This clone has just a few counts. The chain combines TRBV5-1 with TRBJ1-1; TRBD1 is a possible D gene (5 bases). This CDR3 is 13 amino acids long. V lost 2 bases and J lost 5, with 10 bases in between. CDR1 SGHRS and CDR2 YFSETQ come from the germline V gene. This CDR3 is CASSFRAGTEAFF. The CDR3 DNA reads as TGCGCCAGCAGCTTCCGGGCAGGGACTGAAGCTTTCTTT.

This clone was recorded only once. The chain uses TRBV4-1 and TRBJ1-6, with D possibly matching TRBD1 (5 bases). Germline CDR1 MGHRA, CDR2 YSYEKL. This CDR3 has 15 residues. The germline V and J ends were trimmed by 2 bases and 10 bases, with 15 bases remaining between them. The DNA for the CDR3 is TGCGCCAGCAGCCAAACTCGACAGAGCAGCTCACCCCTCCACTTT. Encoded protein: CASSQTRQSSSPLHF.

V gene TRBV28 combines with J gene TRBJ2-3, with D perhaps matching TRBD1 (6 bases). Trimming stripped 4 bases from V and 3 bases from J, with 11 bases between. CDR3 length: 14 amino acids. Germline V gene lookup returns CDR1 MDHEN and CDR2 SYDVKM. CDR3 region: CASSSGQLTDTQYF. In DNA, the CDR3 is TGTGCCAGCAGTTCCGGACAGTTGACAGATACGCAGTATTTT.

This clone was observed once. J is TRBJ2-6 and V is TRBV28; a weak D match, TRBD1 (6 bases). With 4 bases removed from V and 12 bases from J, the gap between germline ends came to 13 bases. The CDR3 runs to 13 residues. Germline CDR1 MDHEN, CDR2 SYDVKM. CDR3 sequence (DNA): TGTGCCAGCAGTTCAGGGGACGCTTTCGTCCTGACTTTC. Translation: CASSSGDAFVLTF.

The rearrangement uses TRBV29-1 and TRBJ1-1, with TRBD1 matching 8 bases. V gave up 7 bases and J gave up 1 base; unmatched junction bases: 5. The CDR3 sequence is 13 residues long. CDR1 SQVTM and CDR2 ANQGSEA come from the germline V gene. For the CDR3, the DNA is TGCAGCGGTGAGGGACAGGAGAACACTGAAGCTTTCTTT. Protein sequence: CSGEGQENTEAFF.

The chain joins TRBV30 to TRBJ1-5; 7 bases are shared with TRBD1. The CDR3 covers 16 residues. Germline CDR1 is GTSNPN and CDR2 is SVGIG (reference sequence). V trimming: 3 bases; J trimming: 1 base; junction bases outside the gene matches: 9. The CDR3 loop reads CAWSKRTRGSNQPQHF. The CDR3 region has the DNA TGTGCCTGGAGCAAAAGGACCAGGGGGAGCAATCAGCCCCAGCATTTT.

The rearrangement joins TRBV5-1 to TRBJ1-5, with a tentative D call TRBD1 (5 bases). The CDR3 contains 15 residues. Germline-derived CDR1 and CDR2 are SGHRS and YFSETQ. The germline V and J ends were trimmed by 5 bases and 3 bases, with 15 bases remaining between them. CDR3: CASSQDGGNNQPQHF. DNA for the CDR3: TGCGCCAGCAGTCAAGACGGGGGGAACAATCAGCCCCAGCATTTT.

This clone has just one count. The chain links TRBV5-4 to TRBJ2-3; no definite D call. Per germline, CDR1 SGHNT and CDR2 YYREEE (reference sequence). Trimming stripped 0 bases from V and 5 bases from J, with 4 bases between. The CDR3 loop spans 12 amino acids. The CDR3: CASSLDIDTQYF. CDR3 sequence (DNA): TGTGCCAGCAGCTTGGATATAGATACGCAGTATTTT.

The V call is TRBV30, the J call TRBJ2-7, with 8 bases matching TRBD1. V was pared by 2 bases and J by 3 bases, with 3 bases of the junction left unmatched. This CDR3 comprises 13 residues. CDR1 is GTSNPN and CDR2 is SVGIG in the germline V gene (reference sequence). CDR3 region: CAWSMDRDYEQYF. In DNA form, the CDR3 reads TGTGCCTGGAGTATGGACAGGGACTACGAGCAGTACTTC.

The rearrangement links TRBV2 to TRBJ2-1, with 7 positions matching TRBD1. CDR1 and CDR2 (germline): SNHLY, FYNNEI. The CDR3 is 14 residues long. V lost 4 bases and J lost 5; bases outside the gene matches: 5. CDR3 region: CASSGETGHNEQFF. The CDR3 coding sequence is TGTGCCAGCAGTGGCGAGACAGGGCACAATGAGCAGTTCTTC. Combining the CDR3 with reference TRBV2 and TRBJ2-1 gives the whole variable domain EPEVTQTPSHQVTQMGQEVILRCVPISNHLYFYWYRQILGQKVEFLVSFYNNEISEKSEIFDDQFSVERPDGSNFTLKIRSTKLEDSAMYFCASSGETGHNEQFFGPGTRLTVL.

This chain links TRBV28 with TRBJ1-4; 10 bases map to TRBD1. The CDR3 contains 15 residues. V shed 6 bases, J shed 7 bases, and the junction held 8 bases outside the gene matches. CDR1 and CDR2 (germline): MDHEN, SYDVKM. CDR3 residues: CASRTDRGWFEKLFF. CDR3 bases: TGTGCCAGCAGAACGGACAGGGGGTGGTTTGAAAAACTGTTTTTT.

The J gene is TRBJ2-5, the V gene TRBV5-1; possible D gene TRBD1, 6 bases. The CDR3 consists of 14 residues. V lost 2 bases to trimming and J lost 5 bases, with 13 bases between them. CDR1 is SGHRS, CDR2 YFSETQ, per germline. The CDR3 bases are TGCGCCAGCAGCTTCGAGACAAGGGGGGAGACCCAGTACTTC. Its translation: CASSFETRGETQYF.

The gene calls are TRBV2 and TRBJ1-2; 10 nucleotides agree with TRBD1. V shed 6 bases, J shed 4 bases, and the junction held 8 bases outside the gene matches. Germline V gives CDR1 SNHLY, CDR2 FYNNEI. The CDR3 covers 15 residues. Here the CDR3 reads CASRVGTGAGYGYTF. The CDR3 DNA sequence: TGTGCCAGCAGAGTTGGGACAGGGGCAGGCTATGGCTACACCTTC.

The chain is built from TRBV4-1 and TRBJ2-7; 10 bases align to TRBD1. The CDR3 is made up of 14 amino acids. J was trimmed by 4 bases and V by 4 bases; bases with no gene match: 4. In germline, CDR1 is MGHRA, CDR2 YSYEKL. CDR3 loop: CASSLRDRGYEQYF. CDR3 sequence (DNA): TGCGCCAGCAGCCTCCGGGACAGGGGATACGAGCAGTACTTC.

V usage is TRBV4-1 and J usage is TRBJ1-4, with a weak D call TRBD1 (5 bases). The germline V gene encodes CDR1 MGHRA and CDR2 YSYEKL. CDR3 length: 17 residues. Trimming left V 4 bases short and J 8 bases short, with 23 bases between. The CDR3 bases are TGCGCCAGCAGCCCCGCCGAGGGGACTTTGGGAGGGGAAAAACTGTTTTTT. It encodes CASSPAEGTLGGEKLFF.

This rearrangement joins TRBV19 to TRBJ2-7; maybe TRBD2 (5 bases). Germline values: CDR1 LNHDA, CDR2 SQIVND (reference sequence). The length of the CDR3 is 14 residues. The V gene lost 5 bases and the J gene lost 5 bases, with 16 bases spanning the gap. The CDR3 loop reads CASSQGWGVDEQYF. In nucleotides, the CDR3 is TGTGCCAGTAGTCAAGGGTGGGGAGTCGACGAGCAGTACTTC.

This chain joins TRBV9 and TRBJ1-1; weak D call: TRBD1 (5 bases). The CDR3 length is 13 residues. Trimming took off 0 bases at V and 7 bases at J, with 10 bases between the two ends. Germline-derived CDR1 and CDR2 are SGDLS and YYNGEE. The CDR3 DNA follows: TGTGCCAGCAGCGTAGACAGGTTTGGTGAAGCTTTCTTT. This encodes CASSVDRFGEAFF. Based on the CDR3 plus reference TRBV9 and TRBJ1-1, the full variable domain is DSGVTQTPKHLITATGQRVTLRCSPRSGDLSVYWYQQSLDQGLQFLIQYYNGEERAKGNILERFSAQQFPDLHSELNLSSLELGDSALYFCASSVDRFGEAFFGQGTRLTVV.

The chain is built from TRBV7-9 and TRBJ1-5; 12 bases align to TRBD1. The germline CDR1 and CDR2 sequences are SEHNR and FQNEAQ (reference sequence). Losses at the gene ends were 3 bases for V and 3 bases for J; bases not matched to a gene: 3. The CDR3 consists of 16 residues. CDR3 in DNA: TGTGCCAGCAGCTTGGGGGGACAGGGGGCCAATCAGCCCCAGCATTTT. Amino acids: CASSLGGQGANQPQHF.

The V call is TRBV7-6, the J call TRBJ2-3; 9 bases are a match to TRBD2. The CDR3 is 19 amino acids. J gave up 4 bases and V 4 bases, and 18 bases lay outside the gene matches. CDR1 SGHVS and CDR2 FNYEAQ come from the germline V gene. The CDR3 protein is CASSSKAGGSSIPSDTQYF. CDR3 nucleotide sequence: TGTGCCAGCAGCTCTAAAGCGGGGGGCTCCTCAATCCCCTCAGATACGCAGTATTTT.

This clone is a singleton in its sample. V and J are TRBV5-1 and TRBJ2-3; 9 bases match TRBD2. Germline V gives CDR1 SGHRS, CDR2 YFSETQ. The CDR3 sequence is 18 residues long. With 0 bases clipped from V and 0 bases from J, the junction kept 8 bases outside the gene matches. The CDR3 here is CASSLESGGPASTDTQYF. DNA for the CDR3: TGCGCCAGCAGCTTGGAGAGCGGGGGGCCCGCTAGCACAGATACGCAGTATTTT.